What follows are 21 T cell receptor beta chains derived from one specimen sequenced in a study of blood T cell repertoires in COVID-19. Libraries were prepared by immunoSEQ multiplex PCR; TCRdb keeps only in-frame clonotypes and omits some of them. The sample contains about 50,000 clones, around 86% of which appear only once. What was sequenced was peripheral blood. These receptor sequences come from a human donor in a cohort sampled during active COVID-19.

This clone was recorded only once. CDR3 sequence reads: CASSLWGVGSGSSKNIQYF. The CDR3 nucleotides are TGTGCCAGCAGCTTATGGGGGGTGGGAAGCGGGAGCTCCAAAAACATTCAGTACTTC. The chain uses TRBV11-2 and TRBJ2-4, with TRBD2 matching over 8 bases. This CDR3 comprises 19 residues. Per the germline V gene, CDR1 is SGHAT and CDR2 is FQNNGV. The V gene end was trimmed by 2 bases and the J gene end by 2 bases; junction bases not matched to a gene: 14.

The rearrangement joins TRBV27 to TRBJ2-3; D ambiguous. V lost 2 bases, J lost 9 bases, and 9 bases lay in between. The CDR3 is made up of 12 amino acids. Germline CDR1 is MNHEY and CDR2 is SMNVEV (reference sequence). As DNA, the CDR3 is TGTGCCAGCAGTTTAAATCGGGTGACGCAGTATTTT. The encoded protein is CASSLNRVTQYF.

The J gene is TRBJ2-1, the V gene TRBV10-1, with D possibly matching TRBD1 (6 bases). Deletions cut 6 bases from V and 0 bases from J, with 18 bases between. Germline CDR1 reads WNHNN; CDR2 reads SYGVQD (reference sequence). The CDR3 sequence is 17 residues long. CDR3 DNA: TGCGCCAGCAGCGTTGGCCTTTACAGGGACTCCTACAATGAGCAGTTCTTC. As protein: CASSVGLYRDSYNEQFF.

The genes are TRBV11-2 and TRBJ1-5; D is possibly TRBD1 (6 bases). V dropped 5 bases and J dropped 2 bases, with 22 bases sitting between them. The CDR3 consists of 18 residues. The germline CDR1 and CDR2 sequences are SGHAT and FQNNGV. CDR3 nucleotides: TGTGCCAGCAGCGGTCCTCCACCCTACAGGGCCGGCAATCAGCCCCAGCATTTT. Translating gives CASSGPPPYRAGNQPQHF.

The V gene is TRBV20-1, the J gene TRBJ1-5; TRBD1 might be the D (6 bases). V shed 3 bases and J shed 4 bases, with 10 bases lying between them. CDR3 size: 13 residues. Germline V gives CDR1 DFQATT, CDR2 SNEGSKA (reference sequence). The DNA of the CDR3 is TGCAGTGCTAGTGAAACAGGGAATCAGCCCCAGCATTTT. As protein: CSASETGNQPQHF.

The V call is TRBV6-5, the J call TRBJ1-1, with D perhaps matching TRBD1 (5 bases). The CDR3 length is 15 residues. The V gene's germline CDR1 is MNHEY and CDR2 SVGAGI. Trimming took 5 bases from V and 6 from J, leaving 19 bases between them. CDR3 in amino acids: CASSPRPGGDAEAFF. Written as DNA, the CDR3 is TGTGCCAGCAGTCCCCGACCGGGGGGGGACGCTGAAGCTTTCTTT.

The rearrangement uses TRBV7-8 and TRBJ2-2, with D possibly TRBD2 on 5 matching bases. This CDR3 contains 14 residues. Germline V gene data show CDR1 as SGHVS and CDR2 as FQNEAQ. Trimming took 2 bases from V and 5 from J, leaving 9 bases between them. The CDR3 region is CASSLRTGTGELFF. The CDR3 nucleotides are TGTGCCAGCAGCTTACGGACGGGGACCGGGGAGCTGTTTTTT.

The chain couples TRBV28 to TRBJ1-5; D possibly corresponds to TRBD1 (6 bases). The V end lost 8 bases, the J end lost 3 bases, and 14 bases lay between the germline ends. The V gene's germline CDR1 is MDHEN and CDR2 SYDVKM. The CDR3 totals 14 residues. The CDR3 DNA sequence: TGTGCCAGCGGCAGGGGTGGTATCAATCAGCCCCAGCATTTT. Its protein is CASGRGGINQPQHF. The full variable domain, completed using reference TRBV28 and TRBJ1-5, is DVKVTQSSRYLVKRTGEKVFLECVQDMDHENMFWYRQDPGLGLRLIYFSYDVKMKEKGDIPEGYSVSREKKERFSLILESASTNQTSMYLCASGRGGINQPQHFGDGTRLSIL.

The CDR3 spells CASSFGTQAGFEQYF. CDR3 DNA sequence: TGTGCCAGCAGCTTTGGCACTCAGGCCGGCTTCGAGCAGTACTTC. The chain is built from TRBV5-5 and TRBJ2-7; D is ambiguous. The CDR3 has 15 amino acids. Germline loops: CDR1 SGHKS, CDR2 YYEKEE (reference sequence). Between the trimmed V and J ends, which lost 2 bases and 6 bases, there was a span of 18 bases.

The chain links TRBV28 to TRBJ2-1; 9 bases fit TRBD1. V was pared by 3 bases and J by 4 bases, with 4 bases of the junction left unmatched. This CDR3 is 15 amino acids long. Germline V lookup: CDR1 MDHEN, CDR2 SYDVKM. CDR3 DNA sequence: TGTGCCAGCAGTTTTTTCGGGACAGGGTACAATGAGCAGTTCTTC. As protein: CASSFFGTGYNEQFF.

CDR3 coding DNA: TGTGCCATCAGTGTGGGACAGGGGAGGAATCAGCCCCAGCATTTT. It yields the protein CAISVGQGRNQPQHF. The gene calls are TRBV10-3 and TRBJ1-5; TRBD1 matches 10 bases. This CDR3 has 15 residues. Germline loops: CDR1 ENHRY, CDR2 SYGVKD. Trimming cost V 4 bases and J 4 bases; bases outside gene matches: 4.

The rearrangement joins TRBV6-5 to TRBJ2-7; possible D gene TRBD2, 6 bases. This CDR3 has 15 residues. Germline V gene data show CDR1 as MNHEY and CDR2 as SVGAGI. V gave up 6 bases and J gave up 0 bases, with 15 bases separating them. The DNA of the CDR3 is TGTGCCAGCAGCAAGAGCGGGCTAAGCTCCTACGAGCAGTACTTC. This encodes CASSKSGLSSYEQYF.

This chain joins TRBV7-9 and TRBJ2-7; 11 nucleotides line up with TRBD2. Germline values: CDR1 SEHNR, CDR2 FQNEAQ (reference sequence). V shed 5 bases and J 2 bases; nucleotides not matched to a gene: 5. CDR3 length equals 15 residues. CDR3 sequence: CASSRPGLAAYEQYF. For the CDR3, the DNA is TGTGCCAGCAGCCGACCGGGACTAGCGGCCTACGAGCAGTACTTC.

V gene TRBV5-1 combines with J gene TRBJ2-7, with 11 bases that match TRBD1. The CDR3 is 16 residues long. V trimming: 4 bases; J trimming: 3 bases; junction bases outside the gene matches: 9. CDR1 is SGHRS and CDR2 is YFSETQ in the germline V gene. Here the CDR3 DNA reads TGCGCCAGCAGCACCGGGACAGGGGGTGTGAACTACGAGCAGTACTTC. This codes for CASSTGTGGVNYEQYF.

The chain has TRBV5-5 and TRBJ1-2; TRBD1 is a possible D gene (6 bases). The V and J ends lost 1 base and 4 bases respectively, with 14 bases between them. The CDR3 sequence is 15 residues long. Germline V gives CDR1 SGHKS, CDR2 YYEKEE (reference sequence). CDR3 region: CASSLSATGGYGYTF. In DNA, the CDR3 is TGTGCCAGCAGCTTGTCCGCGACAGGAGGCTATGGCTACACCTTC.

The rearrangement links TRBV27 to TRBJ1-3; TRBD1 aligns across 7 bases. Germline CDR1 is MNHEY and CDR2 is SMNVEV (reference sequence). Trimming cost V 6 bases and J 0 bases; bases outside gene matches: 2. This CDR3 region has 14 residues. The CDR3: CASSGTDSGNTIYF. CDR3 nucleotide sequence: TGTGCCAGCAGCGGGACAGACTCTGGAAACACCATATATTTT.

The rearrangement joins TRBV29-1 to TRBJ1-2; TRBD1 matches 12 bases. V trimming: 2 bases; J trimming: 7 bases; junction bases outside the gene matches: 8. Germline V CDR1 and CDR2: SQVTM, ANQGSEA. This CDR3 region has 15 residues. The CDR3 sequence: CSVERDRGLDAGYTF. CDR3 coding DNA: TGCAGCGTTGAACGGGACAGGGGGCTTGACGCTGGCTACACCTTC.

The chain has TRBV7-8 and TRBJ2-7; 8 bases fit TRBD1. The CDR3 extends over 14 amino acids. Unmatched junction bases numbered 9, after V lost 5 bases and J lost 6 bases. CDR1 and CDR2 from the germline V gene are SGHVS and FQNEAQ. Written as DNA, the CDR3 is TGTGCCAGCAGCCCGTACAGGGGGTCGGGCGAGCAGTACTTC. This sequence encodes CASSPYRGSGEQYF.

This clone was seen only once. V and J are TRBV28 and TRBJ1-1, with D possibly being TRBD1 (6 bases). Germline CDR1 MDHEN, CDR2 SYDVKM. Trimming cost V 1 base and J 8 bases, with 14 bases left between them. The CDR3 consists of 14 residues. The CDR3 loop reads CASSLFRGASEAFF. In DNA, the CDR3 is TGTGCCAGCAGTTTATTTCGGGGGGCATCGGAAGCTTTCTTT.

The rearrangement links TRBV7-8 to TRBJ1-4; 11 positions agree with TRBD1. V was pared by 4 bases and J by 4 bases, with 8 bases of the junction left unmatched. CDR1 is SGHVS and CDR2 is FQNEAQ in the germline V gene. This CDR3 region has 17 residues. CDR3: CASSSGQGARDNEKLFF. CDR3 sequence (DNA): TGTGCCAGCAGCTCCGGACAGGGGGCCCGAGATAATGAAAAACTGTTTTTT. The entire variable domain, with the rest obtained from reference TRBV7-8 and TRBJ1-4, is as follows: GAGVSQSPRYKVAKRGQDVALRCDPISGHVSLFWYQQALGQGPEFLTYFQNEAQLDKSGLPSDRFFAERPEGSVSTLKIQRTQQEDSAVYLCASSSGQGARDNEKLFFGSGTQLSVL.

This clone was seen a handful of times. The same CDR3 can be traced to other DNA sequences in this sample. The gene calls are TRBV7-9 and TRBJ2-1; 8 bases fit TRBD1. The J segment lost 7 bases and the V segment lost 7 bases, leaving 0 bases of the junction unmatched. This CDR3 is 11 amino acids long. Germline CDR1 reads SEHNR; CDR2 reads FQNEAQ (reference sequence). The CDR3: CASNRGNEQFF. The CDR3, as DNA: TGTGCCAGCAACAGGGGGAATGAGCAGTTCTTC.